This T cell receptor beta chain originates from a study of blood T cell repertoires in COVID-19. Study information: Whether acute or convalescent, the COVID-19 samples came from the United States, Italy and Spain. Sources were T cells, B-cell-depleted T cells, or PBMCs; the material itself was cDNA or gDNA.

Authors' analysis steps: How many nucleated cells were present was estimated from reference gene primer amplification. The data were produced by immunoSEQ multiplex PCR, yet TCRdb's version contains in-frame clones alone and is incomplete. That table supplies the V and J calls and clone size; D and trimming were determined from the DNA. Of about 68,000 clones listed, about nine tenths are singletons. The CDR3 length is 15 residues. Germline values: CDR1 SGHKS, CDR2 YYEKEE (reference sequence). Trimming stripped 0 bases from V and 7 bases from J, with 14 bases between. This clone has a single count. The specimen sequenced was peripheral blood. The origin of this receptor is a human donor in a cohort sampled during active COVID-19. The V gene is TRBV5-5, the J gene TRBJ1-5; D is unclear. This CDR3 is CASSLGASGGQPQHF. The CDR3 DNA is TGTGCCAGCAGCTTGGGAGCATCGGGCGGGCAGCCCCAGCATTTT.